This T cell receptor beta chain stems from a study of blood T cell repertoires in COVID-19. Study information: Acute and convalescent COVID-19 specimens originated in the United States, Italy and Spain.

Original processing notes: Amplifying reference gene primers gave estimates of nucleated cell counts. Data came from immunoSEQ multiplex PCR; TCRdb stores just in-frame clones and leaves some out. That table supplies the V and J calls and clone size; D and trimming were determined from the DNA. The sample shows 300,000 or so clones, under 95% of them seen only once. The CDR3 consists of 14 residues. The germline V gene has CDR1 MNHNS and CDR2 SASEGT. V was trimmed by 1 base and J by 4 bases, leaving 11 bases between them. The chain links TRBV6-1 to TRBJ2-7, with TRBD2 as a possible D gene (5 bases). Sequences were obtained from PBMCs or T cells enriched from blood (not recorded which). This clonotype was sampled from a man in his sixties who had recovered from COVID-19. Written as DNA, the CDR3 is TGTGCCAGCAGTGAAGGAGGAGGAGAGTACGAGCAGTACTTC. This sequence encodes CASSEGGGEYEQYF.